This T cell receptor (beta chain) was identified in a study of Ad26.COV2.S vaccination and SARS-CoV-2 variants. Study context: Enrolled in COV1001, the donor was in the Ad26.COV2.S trial arm, which received the vaccine. Ad26.COV2.S was injected intramuscularly once or twice, 56 days apart.

This clone came up once. Germline V gives CDR1 SGDLS, CDR2 YYNGEE. The germline V and J ends were trimmed by 3 bases and 4 bases, with 8 bases remaining between them. The CDR3 loop spans 13 amino acids. Data came from immunoSEQ multiplex PCR; TCRdb stores just in-frame clones and leaves some out. The data show some 250,000 clones, approximately 88% seen once. The sample's treatment: 15 to 20 received Ad26.COV2.S at low or high dose, single or two shots; about 5 received placebo; per-sample allocation not given. Vaccine and placebo recipients were sampled on day 63 after the first injection. This vaccine is an Ad26 vector that expresses the Wuhan-strain SARS-CoV-2 spike.

This sequence was found in a person aged 18-65 years who received the Ad26.COV2.S COVID-19 vaccine or a placebo. Here the sequenced sample was peripheral blood, taken in a trial of Ad26.COV2.S vaccine versus placebo. This chain uses TRBV9 with TRBJ2-1; maybe TRBD2 (6 bases). The CDR3 sequence is CASSAGTYNEQFF. The CDR3 coding sequence is TGTGCCAGCAGCGCCGGGACTTACAATGAGCAGTTCTTC.